This TCR beta chain is drawn from a study of blood T cell repertoires in COVID-19. Across the whole study: PBMCs, B-cell-depleted T cells, or T cells provided the cDNA or gDNA that made up the material.

CDR1 and CDR2 from the germline V gene are MNHEY and SVGAGI. The CDR3 has 14 amino acids. The V gene end was trimmed by 6 bases and the J gene end by 8 bases; junction bases not matched to a gene: 8. Clones were sequenced by immunoSEQ multiplex PCR, and TCRdb holds only the in-frame ones, with some missing. The profile shows more than 200,000 clones, about nine tenths of them singletons. The sequenced sample consisted of peripheral blood. The clonotype comes from a man in his forties or fifties with acute or convalescent COVID-19. J is TRBJ1-4 and V is TRBV6-5; 8 bases align to TRBD1. The CDR3 sequence is CASRHRGLGEKLFF. The CDR3 DNA reads as TGTGCCAGCAGGCACAGGGGGTTGGGCGAAAAACTGTTTTTT.